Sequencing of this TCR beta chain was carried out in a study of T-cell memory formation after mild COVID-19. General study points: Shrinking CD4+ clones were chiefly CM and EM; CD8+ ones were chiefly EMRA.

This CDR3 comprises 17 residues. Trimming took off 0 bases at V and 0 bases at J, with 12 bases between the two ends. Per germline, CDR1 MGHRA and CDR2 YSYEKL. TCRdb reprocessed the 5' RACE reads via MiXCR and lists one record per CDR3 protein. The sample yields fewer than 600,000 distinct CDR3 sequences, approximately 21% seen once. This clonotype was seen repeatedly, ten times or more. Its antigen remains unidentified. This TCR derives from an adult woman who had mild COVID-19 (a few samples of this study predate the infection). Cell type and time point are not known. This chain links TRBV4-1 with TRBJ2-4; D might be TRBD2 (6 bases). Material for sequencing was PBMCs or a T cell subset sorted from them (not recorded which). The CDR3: CASSQDVGLIAKNIQYF. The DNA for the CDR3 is TGCGCCAGCAGCCAAGATGTGGGACTCATAGCCAAAAACATTCAGTACTTC.